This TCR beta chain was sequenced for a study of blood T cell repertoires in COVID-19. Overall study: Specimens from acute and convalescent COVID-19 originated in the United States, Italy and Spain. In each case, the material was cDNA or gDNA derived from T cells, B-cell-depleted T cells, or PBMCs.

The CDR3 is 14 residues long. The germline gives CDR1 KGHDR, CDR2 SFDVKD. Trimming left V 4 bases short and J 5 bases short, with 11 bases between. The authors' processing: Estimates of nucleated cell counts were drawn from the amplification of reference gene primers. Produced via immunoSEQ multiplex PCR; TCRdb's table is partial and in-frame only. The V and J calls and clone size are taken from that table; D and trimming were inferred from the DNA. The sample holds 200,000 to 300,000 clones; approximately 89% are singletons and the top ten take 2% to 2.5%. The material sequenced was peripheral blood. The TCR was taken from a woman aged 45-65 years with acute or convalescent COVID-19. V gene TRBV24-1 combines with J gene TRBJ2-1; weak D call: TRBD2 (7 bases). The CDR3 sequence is CATSEGGRNNEQFF. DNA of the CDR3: TGTGCCACCAGTGAGGGGGGGCGGAACAATGAGCAGTTCTTC.